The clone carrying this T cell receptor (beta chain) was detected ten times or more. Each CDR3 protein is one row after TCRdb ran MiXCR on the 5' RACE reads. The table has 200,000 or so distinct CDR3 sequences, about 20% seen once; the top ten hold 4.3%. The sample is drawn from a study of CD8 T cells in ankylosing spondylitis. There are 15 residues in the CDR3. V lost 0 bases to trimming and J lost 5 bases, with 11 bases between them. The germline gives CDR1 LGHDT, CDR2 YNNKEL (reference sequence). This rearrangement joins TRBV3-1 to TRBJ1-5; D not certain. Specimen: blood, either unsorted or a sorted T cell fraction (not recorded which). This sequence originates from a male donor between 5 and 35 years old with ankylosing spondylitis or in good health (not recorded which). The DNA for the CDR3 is TGTGCCAGCAGCCAAGAGAACGGCATCGATCAGCCCCAGCATTTT. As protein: CASSQENGIDQPQHF. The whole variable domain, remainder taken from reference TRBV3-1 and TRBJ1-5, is DTAVSQTPKYLVTQMGNDKSIKCEQNLGHDTMYWYKQDSKKFLKIMFSYNNKELIINETVPNRFSPKSPDKAHLNLHINSLELGDSAVYFCASSQENGIDQPQHFGDGTRLSIL.